These 11 T cell receptor beta chains originate from one sample sequenced in a study of T cells in women clearing cervical HPV infection. Repertoires were generated with immunoSEQ multiplex PCR, while TCRdb's copy carries only in-frame clones and drops some. The sample table includes tens of thousands of clones. The sequencing sample was made of blood buffy coat. The receptors originated from a woman aged 18 to 75 with a cervical HPV16 infection that either progressed to CIN3+ or cleared (not recorded which).

Details on this clone: Coverage ceases 3 residues before the CDR3 finishes, and the germline J gene fills in the end. The chain joins TRBV2 to TRBJ2-1, with 7 bases identical to TRBD2. V lost 5 bases to trimming and J lost 1 base; unmatched junction nucleotides: 5. This CDR3 has 15 amino acids. Per germline, CDR1 SNHLY and CDR2 FYNNEI. CDR3 loop: CASSTSSGSYNEQFF. CDR3 DNA (partial): TGTGCCAGCAGTACATCTAGCGGTTCCTACAATGAG.

On this clone itself: The CDR3 end lies 3 residues beyond the end of the read and is filled in from the germline J gene. This chain joins TRBV19 and TRBJ2-3, with D possibly called TRBD1 or TRBD2 (5 bases each). CDR1 and CDR2 (germline): LNHDA, SQIVND (reference sequence). The CDR3 has 17 residues. The V and J ends lost 1 base and 2 bases respectively, with 16 bases between them. The CDR3 loop is CASSIAGPRGPTDTQYF. The sequenced part of the CDR3 DNA is TGTGCCAGTAGTATAGCTGGCCCGAGGGGCCCCACAGATACG.

In the case of this clone: The observed sequence ends 3 residues before the CDR3 terminus, with the missing tail filled in from the germline J gene. The chain recombines TRBV12-3 or TRBV12-4 with TRBJ2-3; D remains unclear. V lost 5 bases and J lost 6, with 12 bases in between. The CDR3 runs 13 residues. The CDR3 DNA, read in part, is TGTGCCAGCAGTAAAAACCGGTGGGATACG. Encoded protein: CASSKNRWDT. The whole CDR3 sequence is CASSKNRWDTQYF.

A note on this clone: The CDR3 is cut off 3 residues early in the read; its end comes from the germline J gene. This chain uses TRBV30 with TRBJ2-3; 11 nucleotides line up with TRBD2. This CDR3 has 15 amino acids. Germline CDR1 and CDR2: GTSNPN and SVGIG (reference sequence). CDR3 residues: CAWSVWLAGGATQYF. The covered CDR3 bases are TGTGCCTGGAGTGTCTGGCTAGCGGGGGGTGCGACG.

Comments on this clone: The CDR3 goes on 3 residues after the read ends, and that part is filled in from the germline J gene. This chain uses TRBV5-1 with TRBJ1-5; 7 nucleotides agree with TRBD1. CDR1 and CDR2 from the germline V gene are SGHRS and YFSETQ. V was clipped by 4 bases and J by 0 bases; unmatched bases: 7. CDR3 length: 16 amino acids. CDR3 DNA, as far as it was read: TGCGCCAGCAGCGTAGACAGGGACCATAGCAATCAGCCC. Encoded protein: CASSVDRDHSNQP. The full-length CDR3 reads as CASSVDRDHSNQPQHF.

On this clone: Coverage ceases 3 residues before the CDR3 finishes, and the germline J gene fills in the end. This chain links TRBV7-9 with TRBJ1-5; D gene ambiguous. Between the trimmed V and J ends, which lost 2 bases and 6 bases, there was a span of 8 bases. From germline, CDR1 is SEHNR and CDR2 FQNEAQ (reference sequence). The CDR3 consists of 13 residues. CDR3 sequence reads: CASSLKSGQPQHF. The sequenced part of the CDR3 DNA is TGTGCCAGCAGCTTAAAATCGGGTCAGCCC.

As for this clone: The CDR3 end is not reached by the read, which stops 3 residues before it; the germline J gene fills it in. The V and J genes are TRBV19 and TRBJ1-6; the D gene is possibly TRBD1 (5 bases). CDR1 is LNHDA, CDR2 SQIVND, per germline (reference sequence). V lost 5 bases to trimming and J lost 0 bases, with 14 bases between them. CDR3 length equals 17 residues. CDR3 protein: CASSLSGLSSYNSPLHF. Partial CDR3 DNA: TGTGCCAGTAGTCTTTCGGGACTCAGCTCCTATAATTCACCC.

On this clone itself: Read coverage stops 3 residues before the CDR3 terminus; the germline J gene supplies the remainder. The chain couples TRBV20-1 to TRBJ2-3; 11 bases map to TRBD2. The CDR3 loop spans 14 amino acids. CDR1 DFQATT and CDR2 SNEGSKA come from the germline V gene (reference sequence). The chain's CDR3 is CSAFLAGGSETQYF. Incomplete CDR3 DNA: TGCAGTGCTTTCCTAGCGGGGGGATCGGAGACG.

In regard to this clone: The CDR3 end is not reached by the read, which stops 3 residues before it; the germline J gene fills it in. The V gene is TRBV5-1, the J gene TRBJ2-5; D perhaps matches TRBD2 (6 bases). Per germline, CDR1 SGHRS and CDR2 YFSETQ. V was clipped by 3 bases and J by 4 bases, with 22 bases between them. The CDR3 covers 17 residues. The CDR3 bases that were read are TGCGCCAGCAGCTCGGTCCAGGTAACCCTCGGGGGAGAGACC. This codes for CASSSVQVTLGGET. The whole CDR3 reads CASSSVQVTLGGETQYF.

About this clone itself: The CDR3 extends 3 residues past the end of the read, so its final part is completed from the germline J gene. J is TRBJ1-2 and V is TRBV7-2; 9 nucleotides line up with TRBD1. Germline loops: CDR1 SGHTA, CDR2 FQGNSA. Trimming took 3 bases from V and 1 from J; bases not matched to a gene: 0. The CDR3 totals 14 residues. The CDR3 region is CASSLTGGNYGYTF. The CDR3 DNA, read in part, is TGTGCCAGCAGCTTGACAGGGGGTAACTATGGC.

For this clone: The read is 3 residues too short to cover the CDR3 end, so that end is filled in from the germline J gene. The V and J genes are TRBV19 and TRBJ1-2; D perhaps matches TRBD1 (5 bases). Germline CDR1 is LNHDA and CDR2 is SQIVND (reference sequence). The CDR3 runs 12 residues. Here the CDR3 reads CASSINQGGYTF. The sequenced CDR3 bases are TGTGCCAGTAGTATCAATCAGGGCGGC. The full variable domain, completed using reference TRBV19 and TRBJ1-2, is DGGITQSPKYLFRKEGQNVTLSCEQNLNHDAMYWYRQDPGQGLRLIYYSQIVNDFQKGDIAEGYSVSREKKESFPLTVTSAQKNPTAFYLCASSINQGGYTFGSGTRLTVV.